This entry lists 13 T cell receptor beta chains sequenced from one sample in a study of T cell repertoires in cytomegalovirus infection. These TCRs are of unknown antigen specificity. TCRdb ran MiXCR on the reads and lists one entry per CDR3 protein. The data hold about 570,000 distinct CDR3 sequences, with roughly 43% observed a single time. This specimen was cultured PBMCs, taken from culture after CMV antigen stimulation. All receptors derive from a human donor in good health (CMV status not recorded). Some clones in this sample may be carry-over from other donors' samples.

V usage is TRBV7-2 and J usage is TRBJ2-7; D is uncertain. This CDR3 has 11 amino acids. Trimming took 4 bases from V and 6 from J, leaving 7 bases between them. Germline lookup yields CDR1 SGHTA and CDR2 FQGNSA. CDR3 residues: CASSSKAEQYF. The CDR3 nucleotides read TGTGCCAGCAGCTCCAAGGCCGAGCAGTACTTC.

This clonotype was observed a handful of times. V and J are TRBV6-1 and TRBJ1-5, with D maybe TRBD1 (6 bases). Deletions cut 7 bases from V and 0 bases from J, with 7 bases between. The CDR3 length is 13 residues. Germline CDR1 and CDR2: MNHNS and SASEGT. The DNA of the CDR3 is TGTGCCAGCACAGGGGATAGCAATCAGCCCCAGCATTTT. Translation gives CASTGDSNQPQHF.

The CDR3 here is CASSGIKRPNEQFF. The CDR3 region has the DNA TGTGCCAGCAGTGGTATTAAGAGGCCCAATGAGCAGTTCTTC. The chain combines TRBV7-9 with TRBJ2-1; unclear D gene. V dropped 6 bases and J dropped 6 bases, with 15 bases sitting between them. Germline CDR1 reads SEHNR; CDR2 reads FQNEAQ (reference sequence). CDR3 length: 14 residues.

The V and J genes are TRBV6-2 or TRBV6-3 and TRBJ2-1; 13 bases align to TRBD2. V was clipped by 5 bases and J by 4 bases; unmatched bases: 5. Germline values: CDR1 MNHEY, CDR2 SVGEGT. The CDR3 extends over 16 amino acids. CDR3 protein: CASSESLAGGYNEQFF. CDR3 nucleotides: TGTGCCAGCAGTGAGTCACTAGCGGGAGGGTACAATGAGCAGTTCTTC.

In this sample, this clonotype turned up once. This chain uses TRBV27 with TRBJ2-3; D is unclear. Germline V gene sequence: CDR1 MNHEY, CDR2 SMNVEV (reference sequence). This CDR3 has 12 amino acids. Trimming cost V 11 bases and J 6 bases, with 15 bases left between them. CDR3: CAAGSMGDTQYF. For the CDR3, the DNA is TGTGCCGCTGGATCAATGGGGGATACGCAGTATTTT.

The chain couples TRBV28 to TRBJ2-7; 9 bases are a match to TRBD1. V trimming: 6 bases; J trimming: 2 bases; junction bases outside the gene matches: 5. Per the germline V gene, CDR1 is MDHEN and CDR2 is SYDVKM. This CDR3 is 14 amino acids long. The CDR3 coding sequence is TGTGCCAGCAGATCAACAGGGGGCCCCTACGAGCAGTACTTC. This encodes CASRSTGGPYEQYF. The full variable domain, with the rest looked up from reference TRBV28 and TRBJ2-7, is DVKVTQSSRYLVKRTGEKVFLECVQDMDHENMFWYRQDPGLGLRLIYFSYDVKMKEKGDIPEGYSVSREKKERFSLILESASTNQTSMYLCASRSTGGPYEQYFGPGTRLTVT.

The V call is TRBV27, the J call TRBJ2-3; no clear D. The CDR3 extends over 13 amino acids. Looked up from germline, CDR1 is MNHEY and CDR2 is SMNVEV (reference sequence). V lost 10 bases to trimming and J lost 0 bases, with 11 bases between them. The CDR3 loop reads CAIPATSTDTQYF. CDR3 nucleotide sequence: TGTGCCATACCTGCGACAAGCACAGATACGCAGTATTTT.

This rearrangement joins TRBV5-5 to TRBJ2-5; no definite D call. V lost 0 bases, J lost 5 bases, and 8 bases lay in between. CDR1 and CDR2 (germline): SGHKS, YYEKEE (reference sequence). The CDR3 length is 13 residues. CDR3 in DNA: TGTGCCAGCAGCTTGGGGCTACCGGAGACCCAGTACTTC. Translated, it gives CASSLGLPETQYF.

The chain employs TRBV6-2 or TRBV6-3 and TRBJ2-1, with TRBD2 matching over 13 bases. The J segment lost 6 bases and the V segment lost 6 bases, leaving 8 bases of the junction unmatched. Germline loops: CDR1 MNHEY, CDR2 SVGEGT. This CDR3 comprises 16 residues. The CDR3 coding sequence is TGTGCCAGCAGCCACCTAACTAGCGGGAGGGGCAATGAGCAGTTCTTC. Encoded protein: CASSHLTSGRGNEQFF.

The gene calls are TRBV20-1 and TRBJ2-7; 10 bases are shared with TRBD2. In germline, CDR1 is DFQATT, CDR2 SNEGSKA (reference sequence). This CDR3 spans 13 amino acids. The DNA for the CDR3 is TGCAGCTACGAAACTAGCGGGGACTACGAGCAGTACTTC. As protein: CSYETSGDYEQYF.

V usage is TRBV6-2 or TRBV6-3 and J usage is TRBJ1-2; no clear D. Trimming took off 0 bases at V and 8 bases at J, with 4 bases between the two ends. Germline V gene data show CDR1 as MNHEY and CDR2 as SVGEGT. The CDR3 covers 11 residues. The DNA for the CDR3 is TGTGCCAGCAGTTACTCGAGCGGCTACACCTTC. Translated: CASSYSSGYTF.

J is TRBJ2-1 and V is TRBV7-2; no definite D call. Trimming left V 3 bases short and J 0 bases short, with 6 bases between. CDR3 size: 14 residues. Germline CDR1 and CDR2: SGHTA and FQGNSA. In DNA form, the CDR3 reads TGTGCCAGCAGCTTTAGGGTCTCCTACAATGAGCAGTTCTTC. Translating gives CASSFRVSYNEQFF.

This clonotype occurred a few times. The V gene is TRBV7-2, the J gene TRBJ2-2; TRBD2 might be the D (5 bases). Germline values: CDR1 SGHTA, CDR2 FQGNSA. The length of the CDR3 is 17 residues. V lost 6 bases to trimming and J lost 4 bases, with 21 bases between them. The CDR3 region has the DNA TGTGCCAGCAGTGGACGGGAACCTTCATTGGGCACCGGGGAGCTGTTTTTT. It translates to CASSGREPSLGTGELFF.